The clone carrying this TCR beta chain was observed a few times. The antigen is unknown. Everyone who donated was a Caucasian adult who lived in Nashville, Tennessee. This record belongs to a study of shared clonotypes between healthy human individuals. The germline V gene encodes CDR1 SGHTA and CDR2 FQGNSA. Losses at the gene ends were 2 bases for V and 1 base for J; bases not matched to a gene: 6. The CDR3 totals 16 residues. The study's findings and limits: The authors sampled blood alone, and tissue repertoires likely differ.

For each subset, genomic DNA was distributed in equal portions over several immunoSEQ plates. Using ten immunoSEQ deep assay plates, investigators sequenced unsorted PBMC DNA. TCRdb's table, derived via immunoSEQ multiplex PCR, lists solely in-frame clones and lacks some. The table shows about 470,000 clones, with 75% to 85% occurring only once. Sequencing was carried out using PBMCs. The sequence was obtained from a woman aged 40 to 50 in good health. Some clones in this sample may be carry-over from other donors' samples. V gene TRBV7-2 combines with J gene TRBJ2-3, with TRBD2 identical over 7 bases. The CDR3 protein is CASSLSLAVGTDTQYF. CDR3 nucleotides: TGTGCCAGCAGCTTAAGTCTAGCGGTTGGCACAGATACGCAGTATTTT.